The clone carrying this TCR beta chain was seen just once. The authors' processing: Estimation of nucleated cell counts was performed using reference gene primer amplification. TCRdb's copy holds only in-frame clones and misses some; the assay was immunoSEQ multiplex PCR. That table furnishes V, J and clone size, whereas the DNA furnished D and trimming. The sample has a few hundred thousand clones; around 87% are singletons. This record comes from a study of blood T cell repertoires in COVID-19. Turning to the study itself: Whether acute or convalescent, the COVID-19 samples came from the United States, Italy and Spain. The cDNA or gDNA used as material had been derived from T cells, B-cell-depleted T cells, or PBMCs.

The Seattle site enrolled patients during active infection and followed them longitudinally. The CDR3 has 14 residues. The V end lost 0 bases, the J end lost 4 bases, and 9 bases lay between the germline ends. CDR1 is SGHNT, CDR2 YYREEE, per germline (reference sequence). The chain combines TRBV5-4 with TRBJ2-3; possibly TRBD2 for D (6 bases). Sequencing used peripheral blood. The TCR sequence derives from a woman aged 60-70 years with COVID-19, enrolled during active disease. In DNA, the CDR3 is TGTGCCAGCAGCTTGGATAGCGGATCAGATACGCAGTATTTT. This codes for CASSLDSGSDTQYF.